This T cell receptor beta chain was sequenced during a study of identical twins. Broader study findings: Abundant beta clonotypes from cord blood bore fewer insertions; memory repertoires lacked this pattern. The models systematically underestimated how much out-of-frame TCR alpha was shared in monozygotic twins.

This clonotype was counted only a few times. Its matching antigen is unknown. With V trimmed by 6 bases and J by 3 bases, 7 bases remained unmatched. Looked up from germline, CDR1 is MNHNS and CDR2 is SASEGT. This CDR3 has 14 residues. TCRdb fed the 5' RACE reads into MiXCR, producing one record per CDR3 protein. The sample includes 280,000 or so distinct CDR3 sequences, about 8.3% of them seen just once. A further study also used this sample, focusing on yellow fever vaccine responses in identical twins.

The chain is built from TRBV6-1 and TRBJ2-5; 7 bases are shared with TRBD2. The sequence was obtained from a woman under 30 in good health. The source material was memory (CD45RO+) T cells sorted from blood. CDR3 sequence: CASRIGLVEETQYF. The CDR3 bases are TGTGCCAGCAGAATCGGACTAGTAGAAGAGACCCAGTACTTC.